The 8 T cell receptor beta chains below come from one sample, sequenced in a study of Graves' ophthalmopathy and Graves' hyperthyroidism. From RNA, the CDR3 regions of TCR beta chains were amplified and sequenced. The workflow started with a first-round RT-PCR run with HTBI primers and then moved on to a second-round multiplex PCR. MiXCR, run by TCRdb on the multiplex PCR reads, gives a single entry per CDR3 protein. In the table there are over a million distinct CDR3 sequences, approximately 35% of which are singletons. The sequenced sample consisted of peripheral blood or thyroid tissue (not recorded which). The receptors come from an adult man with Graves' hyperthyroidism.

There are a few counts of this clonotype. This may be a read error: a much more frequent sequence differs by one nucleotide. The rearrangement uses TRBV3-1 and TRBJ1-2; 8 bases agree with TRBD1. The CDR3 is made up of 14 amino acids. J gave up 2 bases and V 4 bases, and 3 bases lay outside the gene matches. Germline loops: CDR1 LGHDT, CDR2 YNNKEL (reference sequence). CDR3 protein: CASSRGTGNYGYTF. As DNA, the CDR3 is TGTGCCAGCAGCCGCGGGACAGGAAACTATGGCTACACCTTC. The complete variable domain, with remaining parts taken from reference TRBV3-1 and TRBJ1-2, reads DTAVSQTPKYLVTQMGNDKSIKCEQNLGHDTMYWYKQDSKKFLKIMFSYNNKELIINETVPNRFSPKSPDKAHLNLHINSLELGDSAVYFCASSRGTGNYGYTFGSGTRLTVV.

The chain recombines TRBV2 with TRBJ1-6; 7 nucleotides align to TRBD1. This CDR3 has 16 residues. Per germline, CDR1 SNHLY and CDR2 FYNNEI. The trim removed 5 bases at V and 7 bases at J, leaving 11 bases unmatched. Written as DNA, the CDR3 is TGTGCCAGCAGTTTATCCAGGGGGGACAGAAATTCACCCCTCCACTTT. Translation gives CASSLSRGDRNSPLHF. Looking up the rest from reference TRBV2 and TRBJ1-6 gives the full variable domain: EPEVTQTPSHQVTQMGQEVILRCVPISNHLYFYWYRQILGQKVEFLVSFYNNEISEKSEIFDDQFSVERPDGSNFTLKIRSTKLEDSAMYFCASSLSRGDRNSPLHFGNGTRLTVT.

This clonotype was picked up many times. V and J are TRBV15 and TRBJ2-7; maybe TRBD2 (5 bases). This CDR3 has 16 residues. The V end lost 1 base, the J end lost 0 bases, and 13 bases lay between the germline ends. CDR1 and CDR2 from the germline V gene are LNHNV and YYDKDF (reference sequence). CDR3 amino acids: CATSRGLQLSSYEQYF. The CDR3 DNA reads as TGTGCCACCAGCAGAGGACTACAACTGAGCTCCTACGAGCAGTACTTC.

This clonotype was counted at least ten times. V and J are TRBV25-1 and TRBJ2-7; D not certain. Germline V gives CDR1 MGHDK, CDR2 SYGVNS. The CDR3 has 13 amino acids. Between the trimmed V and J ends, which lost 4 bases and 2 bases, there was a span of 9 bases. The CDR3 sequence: CASSGIQTYEQYF. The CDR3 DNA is TGTGCCAGCAGTGGCATCCAGACCTACGAGCAGTACTTC.

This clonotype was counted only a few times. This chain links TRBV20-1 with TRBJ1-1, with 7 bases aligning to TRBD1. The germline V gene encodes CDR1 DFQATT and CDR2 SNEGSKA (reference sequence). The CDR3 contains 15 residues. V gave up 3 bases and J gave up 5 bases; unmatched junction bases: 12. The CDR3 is CSASLLTQGETEAFF. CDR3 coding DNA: TGCAGTGCTAGCCTGCTAACTCAGGGGGAAACTGAAGCTTTCTTT.

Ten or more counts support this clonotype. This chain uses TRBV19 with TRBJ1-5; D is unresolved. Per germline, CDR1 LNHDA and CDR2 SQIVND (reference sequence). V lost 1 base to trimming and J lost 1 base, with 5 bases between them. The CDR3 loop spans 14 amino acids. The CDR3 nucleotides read TGTGCCAGTAGTATAGTCGGCAGCAATCAGCCCCAGCATTTT. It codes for CASSIVGSNQPQHF. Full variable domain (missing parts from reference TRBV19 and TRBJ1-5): DGGITQSPKYLFRKEGQNVTLSCEQNLNHDAMYWYRQDPGQGLRLIYYSQIVNDFQKGDIAEGYSVSREKKESFPLTVTSAQKNPTAFYLCASSIVGSNQPQHFGDGTRLSIL.

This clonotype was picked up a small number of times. CDR3 protein: CASSSPGQSNTGELFF. In DNA form, the CDR3 reads TGTGCCAGCAGTTCACCGGGACAGTCGAACACCGGGGAGCTGTTTTTT. The chain couples TRBV12-5 to TRBJ2-2; 7 bases align to TRBD1. This CDR3 is 16 amino acids long. Germline assignment: CDR1 LGHNT and CDR2 FRNRAP.

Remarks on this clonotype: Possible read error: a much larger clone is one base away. The CDR3 protein is CASSSQSPQETQYF. DNA of the CDR3: TGTGCCAGCAGTTCCCAGTCTCCTCAAGAGACCCAGTACTTC. The J gene is TRBJ2-5, the V gene TRBV12-3 or TRBV12-4; D is unclear. The CDR3 extends over 14 amino acids. V dropped 4 bases and J dropped 2 bases, with 11 bases sitting between them.